One and the same sample provided the 20 T cell receptor beta chains below, sequenced in a study of T cell changes during pregnancy in multiple sclerosis. Measured with immunoSEQ multiplex PCR; TCRdb has only the in-frame clones, and not every one. The data show 85,000 to 100,000 clones, over 80% seen once. The sample was peripheral blood, taken after pregnancy. Source of these receptors: a female donor with multiple sclerosis, enrolled in a pregnancy study.

This chain joins TRBV9 and TRBJ1-5; TRBD1 agrees at 7 bases. V shed 3 bases and J 3 bases; nucleotides not matched to a gene: 3. The CDR3 has 14 amino acids. Germline assignment: CDR1 SGDLS and CDR2 YYNGEE. CDR3 nucleotides: TGTGCCAGCAGCGGGACAGGACACAATCAGCCCCAGCATTTT. Its translation: CASSGTGHNQPQHF.

The V gene is TRBV20-1, the J gene TRBJ1-4; the D is unclear. Germline V lookup: CDR1 DFQATT, CDR2 SNEGSKA (reference sequence). This CDR3 spans 11 amino acids. Trimming stripped 2 bases from V and 10 bases from J, with 8 bases between. DNA of the CDR3: TGCAGTGCTAGAACCGGCGGAAAACTGTTTTTT. It codes for CSARTGGKLFF.

J is TRBJ2-5 and V is TRBV7-2; 8 bases fit TRBD1. CDR3 size: 14 residues. Per germline, CDR1 SGHTA and CDR2 FQGNSA. Trimming removed 7 bases from V and 5 bases from J; junction bases left unmatched: 9. CDR3: CASNTRGPRETQYF. CDR3 coding DNA: TGTGCCAGCAACACCAGGGGGCCCAGGGAGACCCAGTACTTC.

The rearrangement uses TRBV4-3 and TRBJ2-1, with 7 bases lining up with TRBD1. The germline CDR1 and CDR2 sequences are LGHNA and YSLEER. V shed 0 bases, J shed 2 bases, and the junction held 7 bases outside the gene matches. CDR3 length equals 17 residues. The CDR3 DNA follows: TGCGCCAGCAGCCAAGATATTGGACAGGACACCTACAATGAGCAGTTCTTC. It encodes CASSQDIGQDTYNEQFF.

V and J are TRBV5-1 and TRBJ2-5; TRBD1 matches at 11 bases. This CDR3 has 15 residues. Germline V gene data show CDR1 as SGHRS and CDR2 as YFSETQ. V lost 4 bases, J lost 5 bases, and 7 bases stayed unmatched. CDR3 nucleotide sequence: TGCGCCAGCAGCCAGGGACAGGGGGTTAGGGAGACCCAGTACTTC. As protein: CASSQGQGVRETQYF.

The V call is TRBV29-1, the J call TRBJ1-5, with a possible D match to TRBD1 (5 bases). The CDR3 is 13 residues long. Looked up from germline, CDR1 is SQVTM and CDR2 is ANQGSEA. V lost 7 bases, J lost 4 bases, and 14 bases lay in between. The CDR3 DNA reads as TGCAGCGCTCGGGACTCAATGAATCAGCCCCAGCATTTT. Translated: CSARDSMNQPQHF.

CDR3 nucleotide sequence: TGTGCCAGCAGCTTGGAGGCGCGAGTCGGCGGAAACTATGGCTACACCTTC. Its translation is CASSLEARVGGNYGYTF. The V and J genes are TRBV5-4 and TRBJ1-2; no definite D call. V gave up 0 bases and J gave up 2 bases, with 17 bases separating them. Germline V gives CDR1 SGHNT, CDR2 YYREEE (reference sequence). CDR3 length: 17 amino acids. The complete variable domain, with remaining parts taken from reference TRBV5-4 and TRBJ1-2, reads ETGVTQSPTHLIKTRGQQVTLRCSSQSGHNTVSWYQQALGQGPQFIFQYYREEENGRGNFPPRFSGLQFPNYSSELNVNALELDDSALYLCASSLEARVGGNYGYTFGSGTRLTVV.

DNA for the CDR3: TGCGCCAGCAGCTTAGGAGAATATGGCTACACCTTC. Its protein product is CASSLGEYGYTF. This chain links TRBV5-1 with TRBJ1-2; D is undetermined. This CDR3 contains 12 residues. Germline lookup yields CDR1 SGHRS and CDR2 YFSETQ. V was shortened by 2 bases and J by 5 bases, with 7 bases between the two germline ends. The full variable domain, completed using reference TRBV5-1 and TRBJ1-2, is KAGVTQTPRYLIKTRGQQVTLSCSPISGHRSVSWYQQTPGQGLQFLFEYFSETQRNKGNFPGRFSGRQFSNSRSEMNVSTLELGDSALYLCASSLGEYGYTFGSGTRLTVV.

The chain employs TRBV4-2 and TRBJ2-3; D uncertain. The germline V gene encodes CDR1 LGHNA and CDR2 YNFKEQ. With 2 bases removed from V and 4 bases from J, the gap between germline ends came to 4 bases. CDR3 length: 12 residues. The chain's CDR3 is CASSQLADTQYF. Written as DNA, the CDR3 is TGTGCCAGCAGCCAATTAGCAGATACGCAGTATTTT.

The chain employs TRBV25-1 and TRBJ1-1, with D possibly being TRBD1 (6 bases). This CDR3 is 17 amino acids long. Looked up from germline, CDR1 is MGHDK and CDR2 is SYGVNS. Trimming took 3 bases from V and 0 from J, leaving 17 bases between them. CDR3 bases: TGTGCCAGCAGTGACCTAGTGACAGGTGGGATGAACACTGAAGCTTTCTTT. Translation: CASSDLVTGGMNTEAFF.

The chain employs TRBV7-6 and TRBJ1-2, with 10 bases matching TRBD1. The CDR3 loop spans 14 amino acids. Germline CDR1 SGHVS, CDR2 FNYEAQ. Trimming removed 5 bases from V and 4 bases from J; junction bases left unmatched: 4. CDR3 loop: CASSPGQGGYGYTF. The CDR3 bases are TGTGCCAGCAGCCCTGGACAGGGGGGCTATGGCTACACCTTC. Filled out from reference TRBV7-6 and TRBJ1-2, the complete variable domain reads GAGVSQSPRYKVTKRGQDVALRCDPISGHVSLYWYRQALGQGPEFLTYFNYEAQQDKSGLPNDRFSAERPEGSISTLTIQRTEQRDSAMYRCASSPGQGGYGYTFGSGTRLTVV.

The rearrangement links TRBV5-5 to TRBJ2-7; D is unclear. The V and J ends lost 1 base and 2 bases respectively, with 7 bases between them. In germline, CDR1 is SGHKS, CDR2 YYEKEE (reference sequence). CDR3 length equals 13 residues. The CDR3 nucleotides read TGTGCCAGCAGCTTGCAGGCCGCCTACGAGCAGTACTTC. Translation: CASSLQAAYEQYF.

V gene TRBV7-9 combines with J gene TRBJ1-2; 7 bases are shared with TRBD1. Per the germline V gene, CDR1 is SEHNR and CDR2 is FQNEAQ (reference sequence). This CDR3 is 13 amino acids long. Trimming at V came to 6 bases and at J to 4 bases, leaving 5 bases not matched to a gene. The CDR3 nucleotides read TGTGCCAGCAGTTTACAGGGGATCTATGGCTACACCTTC. Translated, it gives CASSLQGIYGYTF.

This chain joins TRBV6-5 and TRBJ1-1; 7 bases line up with TRBD1. CDR1 is MNHEY and CDR2 is SVGAGI in the germline V gene. Trimming cost V 6 bases and J 1 base; bases outside gene matches: 5. The CDR3 runs 14 residues. The chain's CDR3 is CASRARTGNTEAFF. The CDR3 coding sequence is TGTGCCAGCAGGGCCCGGACAGGGAACACTGAAGCTTTCTTT.

This sequence joins TRBV28 and TRBJ1-2; D ambiguous. The CDR3 length is 14 residues. Germline V lookup: CDR1 MDHEN, CDR2 SYDVKM. Deletions cut 5 bases from V and 5 bases from J, with 15 bases between. The CDR3 coding sequence is TGTGCCAGCAGTCGGAACGAGGCTTCATATGGCTACACCTTC. This codes for CASSRNEASYGYTF.

This chain joins TRBV11-2 and TRBJ2-7; 8 nucleotides match TRBD1. CDR3 length equals 13 residues. Per the germline V gene, CDR1 is SGHAT and CDR2 is FQNNGV. V lost 6 bases to trimming and J lost 4 bases; unmatched junction nucleotides: 5. As DNA, the CDR3 is TGTGCCAGCAGGGGACAGGTAGGATACGAGCAGTACTTC. It codes for CASRGQVGYEQYF.

The rearrangement joins TRBV4-2 to TRBJ2-2; TRBD1 aligns across 7 bases. This CDR3 contains 15 residues. Germline V gives CDR1 LGHNA, CDR2 YNFKEQ. The V segment lost 4 bases and the J segment 1 base; nucleotides outside the gene matches: 3. CDR3 in amino acids: CASSPGDRNTGELFF. In nucleotides, the CDR3 is TGTGCCAGCAGCCCTGGGGACAGGAACACCGGGGAGCTGTTTTTT.

The gene calls are TRBV5-1 and TRBJ2-3; 8 positions agree with TRBD1. There are 17 residues in the CDR3. The V segment lost 0 bases and the J segment 2 bases; nucleotides outside the gene matches: 8. Germline assignment: CDR1 SGHRS and CDR2 YFSETQ. CDR3 loop: CASSLGMRTGNTDTQYF. CDR3 DNA sequence: TGCGCCAGCAGCTTGGGGATGCGGACAGGGAACACAGATACGCAGTATTTT.

The chain uses TRBV6-5 and TRBJ2-3, with D perhaps matching TRBD1 (6 bases). Germline values: CDR1 MNHEY, CDR2 SVGAGI. There are 16 residues in the CDR3. V gave up 4 bases and J gave up 0 bases, with 14 bases separating them. The CDR3 spells CASSSNRAPSTDTQYF. CDR3 in DNA: TGTGCCAGCAGTTCTAACAGGGCCCCTAGCACAGATACGCAGTATTTT.

The chain combines TRBV25-1 with TRBJ2-3, with 7 bases lining up with TRBD2. J was trimmed by 0 bases and V by 3 bases; bases with no gene match: 3. This CDR3 is built from 15 residues. Germline V gene sequence: CDR1 MGHDK, CDR2 SYGVNS. The DNA for the CDR3 is TGTGCCAGCAGTGATTTTAGCGGGAGCACAGATACGCAGTATTTT. Amino acid sequence: CASSDFSGSTDTQYF. Full variable domain (remainder filled in from reference TRBV25-1 and TRBJ2-3): EADIYQTPRYLVIGTGKKITLECSQTMGHDKMYWYQQDPGMELHLIHYSYGVNSTEKGDLSSESTVSRIRTEHFPLTLESARPSHTSQYLCASSDFSGSTDTQYFGPGTRLTVL.